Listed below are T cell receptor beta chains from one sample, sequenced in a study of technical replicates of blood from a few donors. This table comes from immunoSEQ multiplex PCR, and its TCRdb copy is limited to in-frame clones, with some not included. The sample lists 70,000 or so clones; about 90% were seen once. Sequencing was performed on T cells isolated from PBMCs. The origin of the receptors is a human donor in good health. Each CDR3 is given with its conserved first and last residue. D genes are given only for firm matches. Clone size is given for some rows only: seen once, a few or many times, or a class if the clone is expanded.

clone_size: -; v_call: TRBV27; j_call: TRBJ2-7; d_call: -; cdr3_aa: CASSFGRGHEQYF; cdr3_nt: TGTGCCAGCAGTTTTGGCAGGGGACACGAGCAGTACTTC
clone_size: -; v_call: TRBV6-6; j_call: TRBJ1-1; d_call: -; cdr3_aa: CASSGMNTEAFF; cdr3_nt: TGTGCCAGCAGCGGGATGAACACTGAAGCTTTCTTT
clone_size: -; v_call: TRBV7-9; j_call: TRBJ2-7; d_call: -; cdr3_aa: CASSLPGLPYEQYF; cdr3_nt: TGTGCCAGCAGCTTACCGGGACTTCCCTACGAGCAGTACTTC
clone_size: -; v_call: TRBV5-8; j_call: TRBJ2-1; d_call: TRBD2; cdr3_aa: CASSLGLASYNEQFF; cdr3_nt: TGTGCCAGCAGCTTGGGACTAGCGTCCTACAATGAGCAGTTCTTC
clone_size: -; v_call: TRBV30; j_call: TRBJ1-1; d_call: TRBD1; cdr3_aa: CAWSVGTAGQAFF; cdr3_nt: TGTGCCTGGAGTGTAGGGACAGCAGGACAAGCTTTCTTT
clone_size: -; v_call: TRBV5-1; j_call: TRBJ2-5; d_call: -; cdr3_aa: CASKGEETQYF; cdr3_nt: TGCGCCAGCAAGGGGGAAGAGACCCAGTACTTC
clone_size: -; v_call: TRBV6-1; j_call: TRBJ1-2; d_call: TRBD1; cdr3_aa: CASYWTGGQTF; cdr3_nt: TGTGCCAGCTATTGGACAGGGGGACAAACCTTC
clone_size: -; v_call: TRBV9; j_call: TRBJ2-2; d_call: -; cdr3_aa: CASSPTPGELFF; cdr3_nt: TGTGCCAGCAGCCCCACTCCCGGGGAGCTGTTTTTT
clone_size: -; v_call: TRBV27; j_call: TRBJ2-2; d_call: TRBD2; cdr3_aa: CASSPGTSGRLGDTGELFF; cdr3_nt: TGTGCCAGCAGTCCAGGGACTAGCGGGAGACTAGGGGACACCGGGGAGCTGTTTTTT
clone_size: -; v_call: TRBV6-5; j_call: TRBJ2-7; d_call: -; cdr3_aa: CASSPPDFYSYEQYF; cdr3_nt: TGTGCCAGCAGTCCTCCCGACTTCTATTCCTACGAGCAGTACTTC
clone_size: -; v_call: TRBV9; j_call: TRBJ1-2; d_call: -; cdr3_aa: CASSVASGGRPDGYTF; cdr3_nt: TGTGCCAGCAGCGTAGCGAGCGGGGGACGTCCGGATGGCTACACCTTC
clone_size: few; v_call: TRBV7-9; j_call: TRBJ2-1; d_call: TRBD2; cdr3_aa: CASSFRREGHNEQFF; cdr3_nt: TGTGCCAGCAGCTTTAGGCGGGAGGGACACAATGAGCAGTTCTTC
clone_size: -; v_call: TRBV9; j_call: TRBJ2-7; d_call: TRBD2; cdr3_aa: CASGREDEQYF; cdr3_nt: TGTGCCAGCGGGAGGGAGGACGAGCAGTACTTC
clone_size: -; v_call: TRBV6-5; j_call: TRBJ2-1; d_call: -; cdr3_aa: CASGLSSYNEQFF; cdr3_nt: TGTGCCAGCGGTCTTAGCTCCTACAATGAGCAGTTCTTC
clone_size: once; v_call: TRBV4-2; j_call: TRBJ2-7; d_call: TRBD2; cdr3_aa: CASSLGTSGVHSYEQYF; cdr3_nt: TGTGCCAGCAGCCTTGGGACTAGCGGAGTTCACTCCTACGAGCAGTACTTC
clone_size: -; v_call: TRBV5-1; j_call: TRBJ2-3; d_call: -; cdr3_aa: CASSFGGLTDTQYF; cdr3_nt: TGCGCCAGCAGCTTCGGGGGGCTAACAGATACGCAGTATTTT
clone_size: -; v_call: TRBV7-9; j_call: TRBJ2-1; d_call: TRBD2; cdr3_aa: CASGGRVNEQFF; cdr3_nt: TGTGCCAGCGGTGGGAGGGTCAATGAGCAGTTCTTC
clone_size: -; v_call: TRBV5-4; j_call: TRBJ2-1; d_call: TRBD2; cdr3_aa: CASSLRTSGSGEQFF; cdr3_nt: TGTGCCAGCAGCCTGCGGACTAGCGGGAGCGGTGAGCAGTTCTTC
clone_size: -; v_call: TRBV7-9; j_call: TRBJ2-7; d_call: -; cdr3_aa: CASGSGSVGEQYF; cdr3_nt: TGTGCCAGCGGGTCGGGGAGCGTGGGCGAGCAGTACTTC
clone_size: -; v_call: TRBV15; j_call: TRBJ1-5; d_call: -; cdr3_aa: CATSRDWGDQPQHF; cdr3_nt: TGTGCCACCAGCAGAGATTGGGGAGATCAGCCCCAGCATTTT
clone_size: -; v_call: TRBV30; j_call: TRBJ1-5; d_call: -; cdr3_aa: CAWSYRGGTNQPQHF; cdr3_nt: TGTGCCTGGAGTTATAGGGGAGGGACCAATCAGCCCCAGCATTTT
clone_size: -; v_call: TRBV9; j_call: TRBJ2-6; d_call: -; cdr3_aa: CASSVSSGANVLTF; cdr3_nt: TGTGCCAGCAGCGTCTCCTCTGGGGCCAACGTCCTGACTTTC
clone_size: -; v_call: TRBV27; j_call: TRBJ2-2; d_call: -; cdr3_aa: CASGPWGGYTGELFF; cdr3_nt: TGTGCCAGCGGGCCCTGGGGAGGCTACACCGGGGAGCTGTTTTTT
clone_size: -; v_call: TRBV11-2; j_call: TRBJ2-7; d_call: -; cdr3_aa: CASTGGTTVYEQYF; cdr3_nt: TGTGCCAGCACCGGGGGGACAACTGTCTACGAGCAGTACTTC
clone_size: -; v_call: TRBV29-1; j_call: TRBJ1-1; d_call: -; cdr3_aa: CSVLGTGNTEAFF; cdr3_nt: TGCAGCGTACTGGGAACAGGGAACACTGAAGCTTTCTTT
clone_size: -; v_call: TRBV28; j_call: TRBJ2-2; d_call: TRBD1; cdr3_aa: CASSSAGQGDGELFF; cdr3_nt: TGTGCCAGCAGTTCTGCGGGACAGGGGGACGGGGAGCTGTTTTTT
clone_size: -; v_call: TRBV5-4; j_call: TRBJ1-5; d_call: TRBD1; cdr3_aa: CASSITGVSNQPQHF; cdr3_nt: TGTGCCAGCAGTATTACAGGGGTCAGCAATCAGCCCCAGCATTTT
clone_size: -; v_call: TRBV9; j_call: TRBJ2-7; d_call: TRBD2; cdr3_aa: CASSSSGGFYEQYF; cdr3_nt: TGTGCCAGCAGCTCTTCGGGAGGTTTCTACGAGCAGTACTTC
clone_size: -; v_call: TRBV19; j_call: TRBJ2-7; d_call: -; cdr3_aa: CASSIDLSYEQYF; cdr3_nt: TGTGCCAGTAGTATAGATCTTTCCTACGAGCAGTACTTC
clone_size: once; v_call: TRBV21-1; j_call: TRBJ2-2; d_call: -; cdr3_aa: CASSNRASGSTGELFF; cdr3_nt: TGTGCCAGCAGCAACAGGGCTAGCGGGAGCACCGGGGAGCTGTTTTTT